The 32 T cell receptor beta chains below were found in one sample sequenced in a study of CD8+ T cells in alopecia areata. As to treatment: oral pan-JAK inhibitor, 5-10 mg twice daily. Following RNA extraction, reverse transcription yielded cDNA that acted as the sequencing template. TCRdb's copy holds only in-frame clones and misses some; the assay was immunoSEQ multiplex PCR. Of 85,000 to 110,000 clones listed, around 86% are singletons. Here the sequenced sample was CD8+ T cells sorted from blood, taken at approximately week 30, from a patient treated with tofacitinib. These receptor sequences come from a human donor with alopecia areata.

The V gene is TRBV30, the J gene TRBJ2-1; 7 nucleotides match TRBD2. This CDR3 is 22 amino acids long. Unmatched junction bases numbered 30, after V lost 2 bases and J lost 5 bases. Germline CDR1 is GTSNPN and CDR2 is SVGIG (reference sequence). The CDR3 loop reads CAWSPDPRTLGGWREINNEQFF. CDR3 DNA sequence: TGTGCCTGGAGTCCGGATCCTAGGACACTAGGAGGATGGCGGGAGATTAACAATGAGCAGTTCTTC.

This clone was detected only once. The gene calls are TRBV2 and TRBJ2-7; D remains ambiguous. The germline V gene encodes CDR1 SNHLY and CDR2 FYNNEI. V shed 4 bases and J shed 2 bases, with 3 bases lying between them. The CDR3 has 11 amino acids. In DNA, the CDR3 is TGTGCCAGCAGTGTTGCCTACGAGCAGTACTTC. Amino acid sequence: CASSVAYEQYF.

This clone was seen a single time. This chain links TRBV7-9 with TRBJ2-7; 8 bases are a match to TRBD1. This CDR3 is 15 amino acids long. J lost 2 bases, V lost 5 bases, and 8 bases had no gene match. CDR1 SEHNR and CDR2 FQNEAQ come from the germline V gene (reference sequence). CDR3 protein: CASSAPGQETYEQYF. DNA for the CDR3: TGTGCCAGCAGCGCTCCGGGACAGGAGACCTACGAGCAGTACTTC. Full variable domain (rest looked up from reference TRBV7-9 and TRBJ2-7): DTGVSQNPRHKITKRGQNVTFRCDPISEHNRLYWYRQTLGQGPEFLTYFQNEAQLEKSRLLSDRFSAERPKGSFSTLEIQRTEQGDSAMYLCASSAPGQETYEQYFGPGTRLTVT.

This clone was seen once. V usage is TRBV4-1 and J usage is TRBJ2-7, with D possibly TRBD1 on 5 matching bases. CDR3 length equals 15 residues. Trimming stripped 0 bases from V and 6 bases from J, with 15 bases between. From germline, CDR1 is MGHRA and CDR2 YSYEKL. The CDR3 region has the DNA TGCGCCAGCAGCCAAGAGGGGCAGGCTACGGTCGAGCAGTACTTC. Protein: CASSQEGQATVEQYF.

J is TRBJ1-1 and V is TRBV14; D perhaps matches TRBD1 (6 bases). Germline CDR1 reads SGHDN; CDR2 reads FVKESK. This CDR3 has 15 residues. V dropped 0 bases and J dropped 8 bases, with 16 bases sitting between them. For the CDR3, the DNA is TGTGCCAGCAGCCAAGAAGGACGGGGACAAAAGGAAGCTTTCTTT. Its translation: CASSQEGRGQKEAFF.

CDR3 loop: CASSATGSHEQYF. CDR3 nucleotides: TGTGCCAGCAGCGCCACAGGGAGCCACGAGCAGTACTTC. J is TRBJ2-7 and V is TRBV6-4; a possible D gene is TRBD1 (6 bases). The CDR3 sequence is 13 residues long. V shed 6 bases and J shed 5 bases, with 14 bases lying between them. Germline V CDR1 and CDR2: MRHNA, SNTAGT.

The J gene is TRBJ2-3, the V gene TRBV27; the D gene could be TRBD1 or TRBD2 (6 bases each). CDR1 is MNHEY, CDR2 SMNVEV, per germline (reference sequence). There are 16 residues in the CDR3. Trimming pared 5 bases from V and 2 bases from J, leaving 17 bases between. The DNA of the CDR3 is TGTGCCAGCAGTAGGATCAAAGGGGGGACCACAGATACGCAGTATTTT. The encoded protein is CASSRIKGGTTDTQYF.

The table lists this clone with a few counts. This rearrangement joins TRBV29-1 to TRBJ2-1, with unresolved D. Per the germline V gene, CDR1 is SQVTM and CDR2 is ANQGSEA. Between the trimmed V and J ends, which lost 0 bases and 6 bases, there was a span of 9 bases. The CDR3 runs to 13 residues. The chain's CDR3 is CSVEEDPGNEQFF. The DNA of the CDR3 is TGCAGCGTTGAAGAGGACCCGGGCAATGAGCAGTTCTTC.

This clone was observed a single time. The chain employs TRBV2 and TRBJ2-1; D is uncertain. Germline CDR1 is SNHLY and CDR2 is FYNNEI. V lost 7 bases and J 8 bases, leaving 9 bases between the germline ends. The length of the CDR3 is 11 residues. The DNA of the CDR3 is TGTGCCAGCACCCCGGCGGATGAGCAGTTCTTC. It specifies CASTPADEQFF.

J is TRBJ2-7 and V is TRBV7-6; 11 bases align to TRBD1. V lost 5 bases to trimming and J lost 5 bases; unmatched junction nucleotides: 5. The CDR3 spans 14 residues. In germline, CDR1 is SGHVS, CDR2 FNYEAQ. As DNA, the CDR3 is TGTGCCAGCAGCGCGGGACAGGGGGGGAACGAGCAGTACTTC. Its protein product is CASSAGQGGNEQYF.

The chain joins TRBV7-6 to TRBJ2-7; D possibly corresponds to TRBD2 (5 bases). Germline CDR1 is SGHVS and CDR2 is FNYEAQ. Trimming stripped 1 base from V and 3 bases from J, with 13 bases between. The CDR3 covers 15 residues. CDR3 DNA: TGTGCCAGCAGCTTAGGTCGGGGTGGAGGCTACGAGCAGTACTTC. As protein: CASSLGRGGGYEQYF.

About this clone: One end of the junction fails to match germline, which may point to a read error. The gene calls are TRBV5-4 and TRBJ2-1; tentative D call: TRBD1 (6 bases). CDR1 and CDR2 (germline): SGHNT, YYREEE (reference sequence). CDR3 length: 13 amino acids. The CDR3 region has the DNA TGTGCCAGCACCTTGGGACAACGCAGTGAGCAGTTCTTC. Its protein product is CASTLGQRSEQFF.

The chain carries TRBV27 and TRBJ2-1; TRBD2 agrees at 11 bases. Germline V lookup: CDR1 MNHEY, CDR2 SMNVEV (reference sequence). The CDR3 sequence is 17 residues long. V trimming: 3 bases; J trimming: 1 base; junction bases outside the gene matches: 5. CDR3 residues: CASSFSTSGKSYNEQFF. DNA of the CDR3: TGTGCCAGCAGTTTCTCGACTAGCGGGAAATCCTACAATGAGCAGTTCTTC.

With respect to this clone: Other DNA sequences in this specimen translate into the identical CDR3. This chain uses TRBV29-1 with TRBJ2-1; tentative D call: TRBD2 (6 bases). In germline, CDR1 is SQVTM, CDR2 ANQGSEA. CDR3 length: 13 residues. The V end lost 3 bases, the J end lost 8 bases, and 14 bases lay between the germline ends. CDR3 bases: TGCAGCGTTGATATGGCCGGGAGCGATGAGCAGTTCTTC. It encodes CSVDMAGSDEQFF.

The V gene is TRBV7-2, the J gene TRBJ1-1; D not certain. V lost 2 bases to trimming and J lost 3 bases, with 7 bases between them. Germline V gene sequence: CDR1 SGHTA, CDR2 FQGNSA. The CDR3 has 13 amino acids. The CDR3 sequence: CASSLYGDTEAFF. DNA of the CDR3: TGTGCCAGCAGCTTATATGGGGACACTGAAGCTTTCTTT.

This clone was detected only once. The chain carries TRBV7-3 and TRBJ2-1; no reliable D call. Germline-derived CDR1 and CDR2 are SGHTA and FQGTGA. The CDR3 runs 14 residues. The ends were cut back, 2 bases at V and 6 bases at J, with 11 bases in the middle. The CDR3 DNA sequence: TGTGCCAGCAGCTTAGAGGTTAGCTTCAATGAGCAGTTCTTC. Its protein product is CASSLEVSFNEQFF.

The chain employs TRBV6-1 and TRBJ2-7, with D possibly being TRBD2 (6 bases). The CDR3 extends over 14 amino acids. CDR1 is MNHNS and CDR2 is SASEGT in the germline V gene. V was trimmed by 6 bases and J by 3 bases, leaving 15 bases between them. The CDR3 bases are TGTGCCAGCAGCACCGGGACTTACCTCTACGAGCAGTACTTC. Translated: CASSTGTYLYEQYF.

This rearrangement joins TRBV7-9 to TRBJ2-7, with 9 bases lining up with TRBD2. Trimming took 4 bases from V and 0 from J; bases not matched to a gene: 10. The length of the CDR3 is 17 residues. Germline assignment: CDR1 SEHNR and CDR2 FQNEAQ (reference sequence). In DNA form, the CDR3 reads TGTGCCAGCAGCTCCCTAGCGGGGAAACATGCCTCCTACGAGCAGTACTTC. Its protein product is CASSSLAGKHASYEQYF.

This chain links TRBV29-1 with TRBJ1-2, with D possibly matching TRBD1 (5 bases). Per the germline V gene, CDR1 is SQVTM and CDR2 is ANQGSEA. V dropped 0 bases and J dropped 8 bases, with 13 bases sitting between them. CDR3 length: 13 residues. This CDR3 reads CSVEEGRGTGYTF. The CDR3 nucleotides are TGCAGCGTTGAAGAGGGCCGGGGGACCGGCTACACCTTC.

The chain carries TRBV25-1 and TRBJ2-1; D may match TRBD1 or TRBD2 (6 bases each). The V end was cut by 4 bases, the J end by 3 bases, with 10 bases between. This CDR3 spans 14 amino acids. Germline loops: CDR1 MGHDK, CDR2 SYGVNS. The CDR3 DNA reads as TGTGCCAGCAGTGGGGGGGACATCTACAATGAGCAGTTCTTC. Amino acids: CASSGGDIYNEQFF.

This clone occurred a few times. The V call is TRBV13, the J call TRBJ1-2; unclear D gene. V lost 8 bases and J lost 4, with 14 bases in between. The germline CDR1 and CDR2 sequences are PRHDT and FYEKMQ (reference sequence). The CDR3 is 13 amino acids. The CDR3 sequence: CASRPPRGYGYTF. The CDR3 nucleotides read TGTGCCAGCCGACCGCCCCGGGGCTATGGCTACACCTTC. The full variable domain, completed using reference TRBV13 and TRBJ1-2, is AAGVIQSPRHLIKEKRETATLKCYPIPRHDTVYWYQQGPGQDPQFLISFYEKMQSDKGSIPDRFSAQQFSDYHSELNMSSLELGDSALYFCASRPPRGYGYTFGSGTRLTVV.

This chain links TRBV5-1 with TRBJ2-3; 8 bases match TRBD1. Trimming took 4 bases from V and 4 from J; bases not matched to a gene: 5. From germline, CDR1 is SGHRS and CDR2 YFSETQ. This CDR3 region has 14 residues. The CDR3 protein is CASSPGQGSDTQYF. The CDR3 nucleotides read TGCGCCAGCAGCCCCGGACAGGGCTCAGATACGCAGTATTTT.

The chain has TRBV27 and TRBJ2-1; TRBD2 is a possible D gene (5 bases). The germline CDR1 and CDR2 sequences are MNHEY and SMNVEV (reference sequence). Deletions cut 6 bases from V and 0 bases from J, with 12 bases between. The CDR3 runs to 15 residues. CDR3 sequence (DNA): TGTGCCAGCAGGCAAAGCGGTAGCTCCTACAATGAGCAGTTCTTC. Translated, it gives CASRQSGSSYNEQFF.

CDR3 nucleotides: TGCGCCAGCAGCCAATCCAGCGGACAAAGCAATGAGCAGTTCTTC. Translation: CASSQSSGQSNEQFF. The gene calls are TRBV4-1 and TRBJ2-1; D is perhaps TRBD1 or TRBD2 (5 bases each). This CDR3 is built from 15 residues. Trimming took 2 bases from V and 6 from J, leaving 14 bases between them. Germline V lookup: CDR1 MGHRA, CDR2 YSYEKL.

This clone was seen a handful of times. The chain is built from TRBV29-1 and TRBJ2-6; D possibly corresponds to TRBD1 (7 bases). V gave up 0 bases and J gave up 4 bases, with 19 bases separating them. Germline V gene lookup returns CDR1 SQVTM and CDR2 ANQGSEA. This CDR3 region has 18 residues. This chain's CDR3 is CSVEDWRGRMEGANVLTF. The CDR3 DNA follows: TGCAGCGTTGAAGATTGGAGGGGGCGCATGGAAGGGGCCAACGTCCTGACTTTC.

As DNA, the CDR3 is TGCGCCAGCAGCTTGGGGGGCAGGACAGATACGCAGTATTTT. Translating it yields CASSLGGRTDTQYF. V usage is TRBV5-1 and J usage is TRBJ2-3, with a possible D match to TRBD1 (5 bases). Germline V CDR1 and CDR2: SGHRS, YFSETQ. The germline V and J ends were trimmed by 0 bases and 3 bases, with 8 bases remaining between them. This CDR3 has 14 residues.

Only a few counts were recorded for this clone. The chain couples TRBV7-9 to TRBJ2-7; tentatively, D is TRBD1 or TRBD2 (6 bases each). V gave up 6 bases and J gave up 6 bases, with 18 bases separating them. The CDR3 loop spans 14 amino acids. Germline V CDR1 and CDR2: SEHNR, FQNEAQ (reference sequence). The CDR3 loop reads CASRLPGATSEQYF. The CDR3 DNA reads TGTGCCAGCAGGCTGCCGGGGGCGACTTCCGAGCAGTACTTC. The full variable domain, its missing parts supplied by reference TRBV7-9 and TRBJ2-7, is DTGVSQNPRHKITKRGQNVTFRCDPISEHNRLYWYRQTLGQGPEFLTYFQNEAQLEKSRLLSDRFSAERPKGSFSTLEIQRTEQGDSAMYLCASRLPGATSEQYFGPGTRLTVT.

The CDR3 region has the DNA TGTGCCAGCAATCCCTCAGGGTTCCCCTCTGATGAGCAGTTCTTC. The encoded protein is CASNPSGFPSDEQFF. The gene calls are TRBV11-2 and TRBJ2-1, with a possible D match to TRBD1 (5 bases). Germline CDR1 SGHAT, CDR2 FQNNGV. V lost 7 bases to trimming and J lost 8 bases, with 21 bases between them. There are 15 residues in the CDR3.

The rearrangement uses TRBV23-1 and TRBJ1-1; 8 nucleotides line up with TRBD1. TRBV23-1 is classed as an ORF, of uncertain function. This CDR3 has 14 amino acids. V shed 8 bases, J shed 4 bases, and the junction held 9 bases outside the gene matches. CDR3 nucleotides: TGCGCCAGCTGCCCCAGGGGGCTTCCCACTGAAGCTTTCTTT. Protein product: CASCPRGLPTEAFF.

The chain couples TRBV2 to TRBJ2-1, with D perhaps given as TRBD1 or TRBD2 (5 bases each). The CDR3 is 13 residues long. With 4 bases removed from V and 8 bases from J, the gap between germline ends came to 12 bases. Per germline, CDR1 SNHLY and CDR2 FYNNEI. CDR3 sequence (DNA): TGTGCCAGCAGTGGGGGGAATTCTGATGAGCAGTTCTTC. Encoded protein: CASSGGNSDEQFF.

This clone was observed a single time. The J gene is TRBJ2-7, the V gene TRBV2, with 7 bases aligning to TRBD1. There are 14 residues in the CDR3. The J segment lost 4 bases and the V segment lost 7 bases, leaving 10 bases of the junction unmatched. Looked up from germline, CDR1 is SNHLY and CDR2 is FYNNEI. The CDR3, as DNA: TGTGCCAGCATCGGTCGGGGACAGACATACGAGCAGTACTTC. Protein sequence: CASIGRGQTYEQYF.

The CDR3 reads CASRRAGASYEQYF. CDR3 sequence (DNA): TGTGCCTCACGTCGGGCGGGAGCTTCCTACGAGCAGTACTTC. The chain links TRBV5-4 to TRBJ2-7, with 7 bases that match TRBD2. The CDR3 contains 14 residues. V was clipped by 10 bases and J by 1 base; unmatched bases: 11. CDR1 and CDR2 (germline): SGHNT, YYREEE (reference sequence).